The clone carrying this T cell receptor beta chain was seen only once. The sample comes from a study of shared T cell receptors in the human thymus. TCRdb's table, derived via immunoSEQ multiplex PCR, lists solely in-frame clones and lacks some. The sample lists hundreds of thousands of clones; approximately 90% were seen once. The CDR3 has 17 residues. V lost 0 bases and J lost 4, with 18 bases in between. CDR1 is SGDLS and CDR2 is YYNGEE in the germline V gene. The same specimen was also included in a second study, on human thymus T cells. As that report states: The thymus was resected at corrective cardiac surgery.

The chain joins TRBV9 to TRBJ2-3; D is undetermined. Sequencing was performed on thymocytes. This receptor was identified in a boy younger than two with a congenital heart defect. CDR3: CASSVAPAVVSADTQYF. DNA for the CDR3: TGTGCCAGCAGCGTAGCTCCGGCGGTGGTGTCGGCAGATACGCAGTATTTT. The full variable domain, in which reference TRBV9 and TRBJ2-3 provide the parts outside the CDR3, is DSGVTQTPKHLITATGQRVTLRCSPRSGDLSVYWYQQSLDQGLQFLIQYYNGEERAKGNILERFSAQQFPDLHSELNLSSLELGDSALYFCASSVAPAVVSADTQYFGPGTRLTVL.